This TCR beta chain came from a study of T cells expressing NK-cell markers (dated by TCRdb to the early 2020s). Looking at the study overall: In sorted CD3+CD56+NKG2C+, CD3+CD56+NKG2C- and CD3+CD56-NKG2C+ T-cell subsets from roughly 8 donors, TCR beta-chain repertoires were profiled. Of the eight sequenced donors, seven were found to be HCMV-seropositive and one was found to be HCMV-seronegative. All eight donors whose samples were sequenced were randomly selected healthy volunteers, three of them men and five women. Sequencing of the libraries produced 2 x 150 bp reads on Illumina HiSeq 2000/2500, MiSeq or NextSeq. The investigation overall reported the following: Those dominant clonotypes were again the most abundant among CD3+CD56-NKG2C+ cells in a few donors, at roughly 28.3-65%. It remained unclear whether the expanded NKG2C-expressing T cell clones were specific for HCMV antigens. In over 5 donors, the dominant CD3+CD56+NKG2C+ clonotypes were among the top 10 CD8+ clonotypes and accounted for about 1.0-7.5% of CD8+ T cells.

HCMV serostatus was determined by detecting HCMV-specific IgG in serum with a commercial ELISA kit. Ficoll density gradient centrifugation was used to isolate peripheral blood mononuclear cells from blood. The CDR3 measures 15 amino acids from cysteine to phenylalanine. No nucleotide data were recorded. CDR1 is given as LNHDA and CDR2 as SQIVND, both from the germline V gene (reference sequence). In regard to this clonotype: No antigen is known for it.

Sequencing instrument: Illumina HiSeq 2000. TCR beta cDNA libraries were made by 5'RACE template switching that added a universal primer site and unique molecular identifiers. Synthesis of cDNA was primed from the TCR beta constant segment and was followed by two consecutive PCR amplification steps. Processing in the source paper ran as follows. Reads were demultiplexed and grouped by UMI with MIGEC, and clonotypes were assembled and quantified with MiTCR. To remove erroneous sequences, TCR cDNA sequences were retained only when supported by two or more reads. The tcR package was used for downstream repertoire analysis, and clonotypes were matched between fractions using CDR3 nucleotide sequence together with V segment. VDJmatch was used to annotate antigen specificity against VDJdb, with one amino acid substitution in CDR3 permitted. TCRdb reprocessed the raw reads; every CDR3 protein sequence is a single record, and DNA is not supplied. The V and J calls come from TCRdb's annotation, not from the publication. The record for this sample contains about 260,000 distinct CDR3 sequences. The ten largest make up 4.2% of the sample.

This TCR was sampled from a woman between 18 and 69 years old in good health. The chain uses TRBV19 and TRBJ2-7; with no DNA, the TCRdb D assignment of TRBD1 cannot be verified. Sequencing was carried out using blood T cells: a sorted CD56 or NKG2C T cell subset, CD4+ or CD8+ T cells, or bulk PBMC T cells (not recorded which). This receptor has the CDR3 CASRDIRDRIYEQYF.